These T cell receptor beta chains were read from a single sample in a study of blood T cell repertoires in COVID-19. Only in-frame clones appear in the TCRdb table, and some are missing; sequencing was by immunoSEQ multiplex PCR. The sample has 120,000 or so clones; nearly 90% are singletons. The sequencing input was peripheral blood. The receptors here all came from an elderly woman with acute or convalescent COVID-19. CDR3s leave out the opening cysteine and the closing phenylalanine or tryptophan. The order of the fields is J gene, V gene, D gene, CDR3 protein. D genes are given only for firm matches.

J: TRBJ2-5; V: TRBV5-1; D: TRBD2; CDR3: ASSLDAGGPETQY
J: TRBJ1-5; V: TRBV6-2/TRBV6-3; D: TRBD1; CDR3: ASSYSPGQGDNQPQH
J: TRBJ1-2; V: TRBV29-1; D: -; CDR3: SANGVYGYT
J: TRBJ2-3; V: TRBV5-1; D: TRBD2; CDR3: ASSLDPLAGPDTQY
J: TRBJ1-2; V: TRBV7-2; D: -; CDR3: ASSLLATNYGYT
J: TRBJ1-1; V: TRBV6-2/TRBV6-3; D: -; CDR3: ASSGEEGTEAF
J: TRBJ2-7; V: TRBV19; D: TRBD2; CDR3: ASSDPGRDHEQY
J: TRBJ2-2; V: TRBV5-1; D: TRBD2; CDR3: ASSLRGVLGNTGELF
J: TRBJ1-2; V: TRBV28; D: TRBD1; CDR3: ATQPPGQNFYGYT
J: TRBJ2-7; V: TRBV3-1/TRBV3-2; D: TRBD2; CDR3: ASSPGVLAGDEQY
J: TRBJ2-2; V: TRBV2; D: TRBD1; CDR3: ASSLAGGAGTGELF
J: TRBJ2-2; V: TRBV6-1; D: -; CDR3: ASSEAYGNTGELF
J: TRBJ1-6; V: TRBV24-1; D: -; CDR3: ATSPQGVPNFWPLH
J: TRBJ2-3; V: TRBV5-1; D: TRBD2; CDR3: ASSNSGGATDTQY
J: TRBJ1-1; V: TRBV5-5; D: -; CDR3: ASSGDLNTEAF